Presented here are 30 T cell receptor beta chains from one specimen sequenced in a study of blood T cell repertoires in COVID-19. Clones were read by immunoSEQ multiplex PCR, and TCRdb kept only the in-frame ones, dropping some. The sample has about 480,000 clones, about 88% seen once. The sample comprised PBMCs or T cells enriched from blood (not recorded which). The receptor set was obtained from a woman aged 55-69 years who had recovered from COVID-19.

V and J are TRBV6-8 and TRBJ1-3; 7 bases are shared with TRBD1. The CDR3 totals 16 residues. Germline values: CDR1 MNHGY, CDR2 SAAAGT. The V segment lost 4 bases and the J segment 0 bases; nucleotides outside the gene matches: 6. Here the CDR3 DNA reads TGTGCCAGCAGTTGGCCGGGACAGACCTCTGGAAACACCATATATTTT. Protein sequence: CASSWPGQTSGNTIYF.

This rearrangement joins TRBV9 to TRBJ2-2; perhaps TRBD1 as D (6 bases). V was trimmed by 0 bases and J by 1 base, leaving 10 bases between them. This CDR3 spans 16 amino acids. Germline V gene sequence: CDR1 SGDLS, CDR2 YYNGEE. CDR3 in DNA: TGTGCCAGCAGCGTAGAGGCAGGGGTGAACACCGGGGAGCTGTTTTTT. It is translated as CASSVEAGVNTGELFF.

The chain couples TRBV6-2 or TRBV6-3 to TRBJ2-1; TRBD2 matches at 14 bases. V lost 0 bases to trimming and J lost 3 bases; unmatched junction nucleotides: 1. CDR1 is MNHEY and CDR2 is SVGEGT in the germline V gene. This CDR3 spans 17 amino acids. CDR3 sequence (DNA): TGTGCCAGCAGTTACTCGGGACTAGCGGGGGTCTACAATGAGCAGTTCTTC. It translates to CASSYSGLAGVYNEQFF.

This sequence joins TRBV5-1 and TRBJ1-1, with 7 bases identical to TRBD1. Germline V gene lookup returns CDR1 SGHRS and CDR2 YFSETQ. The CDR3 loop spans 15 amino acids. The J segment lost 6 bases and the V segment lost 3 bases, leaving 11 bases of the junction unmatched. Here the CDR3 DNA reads TGCGCCAGCAGCTCCTTACAGGGGTCGGATTCTGAAGCTTTCTTT. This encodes CASSSLQGSDSEAFF. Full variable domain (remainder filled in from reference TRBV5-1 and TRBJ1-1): KAGVTQTPRYLIKTRGQQVTLSCSPISGHRSVSWYQQTPGQGLQFLFEYFSETQRNKGNFPGRFSGRQFSNSRSEMNVSTLELGDSALYLCASSSLQGSDSEAFFGQGTRLTVV.

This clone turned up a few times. CDR3 DNA: TGCAGCGTTGAAGGCTATCAACAGGGGCTTAAATCAGAGACCCAGTACTTC. This gives the protein CSVEGYQQGLKSETQYF. The J gene is TRBJ2-5, the V gene TRBV29-1; 7 nucleotides line up with TRBD1. Germline V CDR1 and CDR2: SQVTM, ANQGSEA. This CDR3 has 17 residues. J gave up 4 bases and V 1 base, and 15 bases lay outside the gene matches.

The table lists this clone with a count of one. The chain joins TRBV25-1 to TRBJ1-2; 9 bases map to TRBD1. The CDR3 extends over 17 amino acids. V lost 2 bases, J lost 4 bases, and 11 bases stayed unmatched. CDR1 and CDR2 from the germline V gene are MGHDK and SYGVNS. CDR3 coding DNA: TGTGCCAGCAGTGAACCCGCGGACAGGGGAATCAGCTATGGCTACACCTTC. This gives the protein CASSEPADRGISYGYTF.

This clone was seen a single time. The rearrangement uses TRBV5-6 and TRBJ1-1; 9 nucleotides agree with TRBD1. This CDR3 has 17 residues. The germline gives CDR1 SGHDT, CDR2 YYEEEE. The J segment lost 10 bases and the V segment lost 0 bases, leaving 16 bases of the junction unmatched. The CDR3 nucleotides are TGTGCCAGCAGCTTGGCTTTTCTAGGGGACAGGGATTTCCGAGCTTTCTTT. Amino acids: CASSLAFLGDRDFRAFF. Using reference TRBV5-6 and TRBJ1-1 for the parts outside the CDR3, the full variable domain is DAGVTQSPTHLIKTRGQQVTLRCSPKSGHDTVSWYQQALGQGPQFIFQYYEEEERQRGNFPDRFSGHQFPNYSSELNVNALLLGDSALYLCASSLAFLGDRDFRAFFGQGTRLTVV.

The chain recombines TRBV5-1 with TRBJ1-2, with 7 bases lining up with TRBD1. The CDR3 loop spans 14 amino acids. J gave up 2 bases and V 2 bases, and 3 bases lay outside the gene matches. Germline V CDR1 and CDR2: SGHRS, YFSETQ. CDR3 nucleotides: TGCGCCAGCAGCTTCTCGACAGGGAACTATGGCTACACCTTC. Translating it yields CASSFSTGNYGYTF.

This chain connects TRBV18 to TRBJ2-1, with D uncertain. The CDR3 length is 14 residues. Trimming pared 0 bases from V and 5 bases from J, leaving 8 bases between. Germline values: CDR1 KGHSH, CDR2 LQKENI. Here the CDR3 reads CASSPPSRNNEQFF. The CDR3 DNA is TGTGCCAGCTCACCACCGAGTAGAAACAATGAGCAGTTCTTC.

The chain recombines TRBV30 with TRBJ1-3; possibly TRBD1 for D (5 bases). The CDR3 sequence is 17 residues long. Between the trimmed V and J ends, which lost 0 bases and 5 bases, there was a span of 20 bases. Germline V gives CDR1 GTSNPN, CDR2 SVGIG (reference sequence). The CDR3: CAWSVNLGGEFRNTIYF. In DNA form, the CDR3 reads TGTGCCTGGAGTGTAAACCTGGGAGGGGAGTTCAGAAACACCATATATTTT.

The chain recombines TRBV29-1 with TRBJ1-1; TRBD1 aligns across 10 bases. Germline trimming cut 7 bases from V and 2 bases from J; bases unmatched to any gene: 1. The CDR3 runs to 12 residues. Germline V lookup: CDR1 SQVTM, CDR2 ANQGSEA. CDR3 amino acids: CSGDRGNTEAFF. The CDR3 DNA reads TGCAGCGGGGACAGGGGTAACACTGAAGCTTTCTTT.

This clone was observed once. CDR3 DNA: TGTGCCAGCTCACCCCCAAACAGGACAGGGGAGTACGAGCAGTACGTC. It encodes CASSPPNRTGEYEQYV. The chain recombines TRBV18 with TRBJ2-7, with 9 positions matching TRBD1. Unmatched junction bases numbered 10, after V lost 3 bases and J lost 4 bases. The CDR3 loop spans 16 amino acids. Germline V gives CDR1 KGHSH, CDR2 LQKENI.

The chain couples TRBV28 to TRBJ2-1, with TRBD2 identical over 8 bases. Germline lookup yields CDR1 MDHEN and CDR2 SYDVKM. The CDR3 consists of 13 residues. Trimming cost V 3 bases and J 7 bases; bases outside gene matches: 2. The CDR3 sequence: CASSFRGGNEQFF. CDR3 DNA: TGTGCCAGCAGTTTTCGGGGGGGGAATGAGCAGTTCTTC.

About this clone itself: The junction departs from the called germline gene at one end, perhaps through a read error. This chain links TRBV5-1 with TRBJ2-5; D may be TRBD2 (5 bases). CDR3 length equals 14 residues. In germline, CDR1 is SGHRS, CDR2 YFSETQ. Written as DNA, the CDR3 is TGCGCCAGCAGTTTGGGGTCCTCGGGGGAGACCCAGTACTTC. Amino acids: CASSLGSSGETQYF.

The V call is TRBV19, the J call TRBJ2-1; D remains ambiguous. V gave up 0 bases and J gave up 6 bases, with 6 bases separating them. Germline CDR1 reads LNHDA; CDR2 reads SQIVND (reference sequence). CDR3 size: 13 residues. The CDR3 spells CASSIDWANEQFF. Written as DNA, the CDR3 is TGTGCCAGTAGTATAGATTGGGCCAATGAGCAGTTCTTC.

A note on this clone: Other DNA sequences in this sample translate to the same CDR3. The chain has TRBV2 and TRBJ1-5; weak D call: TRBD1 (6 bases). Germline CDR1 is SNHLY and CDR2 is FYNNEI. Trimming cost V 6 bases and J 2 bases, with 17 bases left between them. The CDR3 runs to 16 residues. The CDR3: CASRTGGGGGNQPQHF. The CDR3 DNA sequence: TGTGCCAGCAGGACGGGGGGAGGGGGGGGCAATCAGCCCCAGCATTTT.

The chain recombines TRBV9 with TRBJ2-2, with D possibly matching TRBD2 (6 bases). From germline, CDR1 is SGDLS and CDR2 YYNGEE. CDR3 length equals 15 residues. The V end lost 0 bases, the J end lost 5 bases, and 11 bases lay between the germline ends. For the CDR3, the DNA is TGTGCCAGCAGCGTAGCGGGGGTCTTAACCGGGGAGCTGTTTTTT. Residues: CASSVAGVLTGELFF.

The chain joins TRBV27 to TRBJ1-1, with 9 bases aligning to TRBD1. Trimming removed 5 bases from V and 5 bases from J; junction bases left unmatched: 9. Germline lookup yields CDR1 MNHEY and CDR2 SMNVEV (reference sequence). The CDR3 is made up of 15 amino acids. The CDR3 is CASSPLTGGETEAFF. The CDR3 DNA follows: TGTGCCAGCAGTCCCCTTACAGGGGGCGAGACTGAAGCTTTCTTT.

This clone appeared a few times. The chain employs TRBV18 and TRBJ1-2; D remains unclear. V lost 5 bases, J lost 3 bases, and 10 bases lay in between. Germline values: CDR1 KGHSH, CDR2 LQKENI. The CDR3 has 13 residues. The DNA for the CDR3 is TGTGCCAGCTCAGCCGGAGAGGACTATGGCTACACCTTC. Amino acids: CASSAGEDYGYTF.

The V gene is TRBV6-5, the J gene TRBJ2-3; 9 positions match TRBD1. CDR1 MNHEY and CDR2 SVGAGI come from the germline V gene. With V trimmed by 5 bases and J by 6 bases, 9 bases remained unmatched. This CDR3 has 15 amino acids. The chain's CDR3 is CASSRGTGRKDTQYF. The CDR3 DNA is TGTGCCAGCAGTCGCGGGACAGGGAGGAAGGATACGCAGTATTTT.

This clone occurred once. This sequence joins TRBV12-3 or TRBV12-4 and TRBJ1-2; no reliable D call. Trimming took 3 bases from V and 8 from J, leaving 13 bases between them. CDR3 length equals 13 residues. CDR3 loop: CASSFVGAKGYTF. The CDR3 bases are TGTGCCAGCAGTTTTGTGGGCGCGAAGGGCTACACCTTC.

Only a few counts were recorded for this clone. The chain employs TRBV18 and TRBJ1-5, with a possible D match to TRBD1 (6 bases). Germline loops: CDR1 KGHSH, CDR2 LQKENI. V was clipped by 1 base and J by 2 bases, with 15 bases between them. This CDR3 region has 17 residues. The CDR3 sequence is CASSPRRGALGNQPQHF. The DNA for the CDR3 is TGTGCCAGCTCACCACGGCGGGGGGCGTTGGGCAATCAGCCCCAGCATTTT. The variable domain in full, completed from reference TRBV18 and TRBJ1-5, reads NAGVMQNPRHLVRRRGQEARLRCSPMKGHSHVYWYRQLPEEGLKFMVYLQKENIIDESGMPKERFSAEFPKEGPSILRIQQVVRGDSAAYFCASSPRRGALGNQPQHFGDGTRLSIL.

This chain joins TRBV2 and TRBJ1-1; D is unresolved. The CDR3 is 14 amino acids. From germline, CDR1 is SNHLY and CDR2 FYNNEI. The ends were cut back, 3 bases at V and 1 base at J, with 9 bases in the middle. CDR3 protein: CASSEWLPNTEAFF. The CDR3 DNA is TGTGCCAGCAGTGAGTGGCTCCCGAACACTGAAGCTTTCTTT.

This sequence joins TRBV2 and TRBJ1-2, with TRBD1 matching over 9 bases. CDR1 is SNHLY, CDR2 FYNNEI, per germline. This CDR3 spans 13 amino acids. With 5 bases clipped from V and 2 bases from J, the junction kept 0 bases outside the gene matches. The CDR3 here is CASSTGGNYGYTF. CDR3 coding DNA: TGTGCCAGCAGTACAGGGGGCAACTATGGCTACACCTTC.

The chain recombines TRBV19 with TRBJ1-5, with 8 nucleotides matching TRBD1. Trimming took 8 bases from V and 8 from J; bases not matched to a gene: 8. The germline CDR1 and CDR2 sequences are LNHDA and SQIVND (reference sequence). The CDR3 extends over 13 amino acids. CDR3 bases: TGTGCCAGTGGTAAGGACAGGGATAAGCCCCAGCATTTT. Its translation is CASGKDRDKPQHF. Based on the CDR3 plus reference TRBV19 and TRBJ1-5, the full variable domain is DGGITQSPKYLFRKEGQNVTLSCEQNLNHDAMYWYRQDPGQGLRLIYYSQIVNDFQKGDIAEGYSVSREKKESFPLTVTSAQKNPTAFYLCASGKDRDKPQHFGDGTRLSIL.

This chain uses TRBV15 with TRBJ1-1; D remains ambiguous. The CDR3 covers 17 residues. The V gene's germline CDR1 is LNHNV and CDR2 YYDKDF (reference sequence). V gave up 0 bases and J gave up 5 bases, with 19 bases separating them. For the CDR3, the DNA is TGTGCCACCAGCAGAGATGGAGGACCTCGGTTCGGGACTGAAGCTTTCTTT. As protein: CATSRDGGPRFGTEAFF.

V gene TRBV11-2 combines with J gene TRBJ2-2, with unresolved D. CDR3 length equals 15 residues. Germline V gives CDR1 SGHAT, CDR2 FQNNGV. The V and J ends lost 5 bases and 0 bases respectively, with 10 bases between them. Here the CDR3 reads CASSPGTANTGELFF. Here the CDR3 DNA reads TGTGCCAGCAGCCCAGGCACGGCGAACACCGGGGAGCTGTTTTTT.

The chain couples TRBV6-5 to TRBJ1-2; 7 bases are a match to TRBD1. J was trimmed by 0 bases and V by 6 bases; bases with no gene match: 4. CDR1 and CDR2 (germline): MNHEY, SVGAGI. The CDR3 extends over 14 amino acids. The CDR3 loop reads CASRTGSSNYGYTF. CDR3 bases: TGTGCCAGCAGGACAGGGAGTTCTAACTATGGCTACACCTTC.

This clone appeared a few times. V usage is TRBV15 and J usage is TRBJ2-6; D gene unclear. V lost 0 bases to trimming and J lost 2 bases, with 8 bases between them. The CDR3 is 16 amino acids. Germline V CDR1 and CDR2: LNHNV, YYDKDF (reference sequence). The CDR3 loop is CATSREATPGANVLTF. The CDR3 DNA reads TGTGCCACCAGCAGAGAGGCGACACCTGGGGCCAACGTCCTGACTTTC.

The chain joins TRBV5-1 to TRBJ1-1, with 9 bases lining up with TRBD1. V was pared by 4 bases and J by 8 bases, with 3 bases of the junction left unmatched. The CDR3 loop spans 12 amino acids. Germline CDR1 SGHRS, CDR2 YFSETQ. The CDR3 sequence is CASSPGTGEAFF. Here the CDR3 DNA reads TGCGCCAGCAGCCCGGGGACAGGGGAAGCTTTCTTT.